Shown below are 21 T cell receptor beta chains from a single sample sequenced in a study of post-analysis software for immune sequencing data (dated by TCRdb to between 2014 and 2017). Libraries were built with PCR. The sample was run on an Illumina HiSeq 2500. To reduce PCR and sequencing biases, unique molecular identifiers were built into the TCR beta cDNA libraries. In-frame beta chains were kept once TCRdb had trimmed the public reads at Q25 with fastp and called clones with MiXCR. All rows with the same CDR3 protein become a single entry with the most common DNA and genes. This sample lists over 700,000 distinct CDR3 sequences; roughly 27% were detected once. Roughly 0.54% of the sample lies in the top ten. Their target antigens are unknown. The full study reports these points: Patients showed significantly higher frequencies than controls for about 5 TRBV segments, among them TRBV5-6, TRBV5-1 and TRBV20-1.

Sequencing was done on a sample of blood. These receptor sequences come from a girl between 5 and 17 years old with multiple sclerosis.

The chain links TRBV10-3 to TRBJ2-3, with a possible D match to TRBD1 (7 bases). This CDR3 spans 12 amino acids. Trimming pared 8 bases from V and 4 bases from J, leaving 10 bases between. Germline values: CDR1 ENHRY, CDR2 SYGVKD. The CDR3 DNA reads TGTGCCATCGGAGGGGGCGCAGATACGCAGTATTTT. Amino acid sequence: CAIGGGADTQYF.

This clonotype was detected ten times or more. The rearrangement uses TRBV18 and TRBJ2-5; D possibly corresponds to TRBD2 (5 bases). The CDR3 is 15 residues long. The V end was cut by 3 bases, the J end by 5 bases, with 16 bases between. Germline CDR1 and CDR2: KGHSH and LQKENI. The CDR3 region is CASSPTSVALETQYF. The CDR3 DNA follows: TGTGCCAGCTCACCCACCAGTGTAGCGTTGGAGACCCAGTACTTC.

There are many counts of this clonotype. This rearrangement joins TRBV7-6 to TRBJ2-7; 11 positions match TRBD2. Trimming took 5 bases from V and 2 from J; bases not matched to a gene: 11. Looked up from germline, CDR1 is SGHVS and CDR2 is FNYEAQ. The CDR3 runs to 17 residues. Written as DNA, the CDR3 is TGTGCCAGCAGCCTCAGACTAGCGGGATCCAAAACCTACGAGCAGTACTTC. Residues: CASSLRLAGSKTYEQYF.

The sample holds a few counts of this clonotype. The chain recombines TRBV7-9 with TRBJ2-5; unclear D gene. Germline V gene data show CDR1 as SEHNR and CDR2 as FQNEAQ (reference sequence). V shed 4 bases and J shed 5 bases, with 11 bases lying between them. CDR3 length: 13 amino acids. The CDR3 here is CASSYPGTETQYF. The CDR3 DNA reads as TGTGCCAGCAGCTACCCCGGTACGGAGACCCAGTACTTC.

CDR3 DNA sequence: TGCGCCAGCAGCTGGGACGGATTCACCGGGGAGCTGTTTTTT. Protein sequence: CASSWDGFTGELFF. The chain employs TRBV5-1 and TRBJ2-2; possibly TRBD1 or TRBD2 for D (5 bases each). Germline-derived CDR1 and CDR2 are SGHRS and YFSETQ. This CDR3 comprises 14 residues. Trimming shortened V by 3 bases and J by 4 bases, and 10 bases separated the two germline ends.

The chain is built from TRBV28 and TRBJ1-1, with 8 positions matching TRBD1. This CDR3 region has 15 residues. The germline CDR1 and CDR2 sequences are MDHEN and SYDVKM. V trimming: 6 bases; J trimming: 1 base; junction bases outside the gene matches: 7. The CDR3: CASSLIGQGNTEAFF. CDR3 DNA: TGTGCCAGCAGCTTAATAGGACAGGGGAACACTGAAGCTTTCTTT.

This clonotype has only a few counts. The chain carries TRBV29-1 and TRBJ2-1; 7 bases map to TRBD2. V lost 1 base to trimming and J lost 9 bases; unmatched junction nucleotides: 12. The CDR3 has 15 amino acids. Germline V gives CDR1 SQVTM, CDR2 ANQGSEA. As DNA, the CDR3 is TGCAGCGTTGAAGTAGGCGGGAGCAATATCGGTGAGCAGTTCTTC. Translation gives CSVEVGGSNIGEQFF.

Many counts were recorded for this clonotype. The gene calls are TRBV20-1 and TRBJ2-5, with 11 bases matching TRBD2. V was clipped by 3 bases and J by 1 base; unmatched bases: 4. The CDR3 runs 15 residues. Germline V gives CDR1 DFQATT, CDR2 SNEGSKA (reference sequence). The CDR3 DNA is TGCAGTGCTAGCCCTAGCGGGAGGCCCCAAGAGACCCAGTACTTC. This codes for CSASPSGRPQETQYF.

The rearrangement uses TRBV15 and TRBJ1-1; D unresolved. The germline V and J ends were trimmed by 4 bases and 0 bases, with 12 bases remaining between them. The CDR3 extends over 15 amino acids. Germline lookup yields CDR1 LNHNV and CDR2 YYDKDF (reference sequence). The chain's CDR3 is CATSTEAQVNTEAFF. CDR3 coding DNA: TGTGCCACCAGCACCGAGGCGCAGGTGAACACTGAAGCTTTCTTT.

This clonotype occurred a few times. The CDR3 is CASSEPGLAGGYEQYF. The DNA for the CDR3 is TGTGCCAGCAGCGAGCCGGGACTAGCGGGAGGCTACGAGCAGTACTTC. J is TRBJ2-7 and V is TRBV7-9, with 15 bases that match TRBD2. CDR3 length equals 16 residues. V shed 5 bases, J shed 3 bases, and the junction held 5 bases outside the gene matches. Germline V gene data show CDR1 as SEHNR and CDR2 as FQNEAQ (reference sequence).

On this clonotype: One end of the junction does not line up with germline, which may come from a read error. This chain joins TRBV11-2 and TRBJ2-5; D is perhaps TRBD1 (5 bases). The J call may be mistaken, given a closer DNA end match to TRBJ2-7. The CDR3 is 14 amino acids. Germline CDR1 and CDR2: SGHAT and FQNNGV. CDR3 region: CASVDRPYSNEQYF. The CDR3 region has the DNA TGTGCCAGCGTAGACAGACCCTACTCCAACGAGCAGTACTTC.

In its sample, this clonotype was seen once. The rearrangement uses TRBV25-1 and TRBJ2-5, with 8 bases that match TRBD1. The V gene end was trimmed by 4 bases and the J gene end by 0 bases; junction bases not matched to a gene: 4. The CDR3 runs to 15 residues. Germline V lookup: CDR1 MGHDK, CDR2 SYGVNS. The CDR3 loop is CASSVPGQDQETQYF. CDR3 DNA sequence: TGTGCCAGCAGTGTGCCGGGACAGGACCAAGAGACCCAGTACTTC.

The chain recombines TRBV6-2 or TRBV6-3 with TRBJ1-1; D possibly corresponds to TRBD1 (5 bases). The V end was cut by 10 bases, the J end by 5 bases, with 26 bases between. The germline CDR1 and CDR2 sequences are MNHEY and SVGEGT. CDR3 length equals 16 residues. Here the CDR3 DNA reads TGTGCCACCCGGAAAGGGCAGTCCTCCACAGGAACTGAAGCTTTCTTT. This translates into CATRKGQSSTGTEAFF.

About this clonotype itself: It is likely a read error, because the conserved phenylalanine at the end of the CDR3 is missing. The chain recombines TRBV29-1 with TRBJ1-1; 8 nucleotides agree with TRBD1. The CDR3 covers 12 residues. Germline CDR1 is SQVTM and CDR2 is ANQGSEA. Trimming at V came to 3 bases and at J to 5 bases, leaving 2 bases not matched to a gene. Written as DNA, the CDR3 is TGCAGCGTTGACGGACAGGGTACTGAAGCTTTCTGT. It is translated as CSVDGQGTEAFC.

To note about this clonotype: The junction shows a germline mismatch at one end, possibly a read error. V and J are TRBV3-1 and TRBJ1-1; D is ambiguous. The germline V gene has CDR1 LGHDT and CDR2 YNNKEL (reference sequence). The CDR3 length is 12 residues. CDR3 protein: CANSQVRAEAFF. CDR3 coding DNA: TGTGCCAACAGCCAAGTAAGAGCTGAAGCTTTCTTT.

The genes are TRBV6-5 and TRBJ1-6; unclear D gene. Trimming shortened V by 6 bases and J by 8 bases, and 11 bases separated the two germline ends. There are 13 residues in the CDR3. Germline V CDR1 and CDR2: MNHEY, SVGAGI. The CDR3 spells CASSPGPYSPLHF. As DNA, the CDR3 is TGTGCCAGCAGCCCTGGGCCGTATTCACCCCTCCACTTT.

This chain links TRBV9 with TRBJ2-1; 7 nucleotides agree with TRBD2. The length of the CDR3 is 16 residues. J was trimmed by 0 bases and V by 4 bases; bases with no gene match: 7. From germline, CDR1 is SGDLS and CDR2 YYNGEE. The CDR3 DNA reads TGTGCCAGCAGCCTCTCGGGAGGACCCTCCTACAATGAGCAGTTCTTC. Translating gives CASSLSGGPSYNEQFF.

The genes are TRBV19 and TRBJ2-5, with D perhaps TRBD2 (5 bases). Between the trimmed V and J ends, which lost 3 bases and 2 bases, there was a span of 19 bases. CDR3 length: 17 amino acids. CDR1 is LNHDA, CDR2 SQIVND, per germline (reference sequence). The CDR3 DNA reads as TGTGCCAGTAGTATTCATCGTCCCGGCGGGCAGCAAGAGACCCAGTACTTC. Its translation: CASSIHRPGGQQETQYF.

This clonotype occurred a few times. In DNA, the CDR3 is TGTGCCATCAGTCAAGGACTATCGGCCCCCCACGAGCAGTACTTC. This gives the protein CAISQGLSAPHEQYF. The genes are TRBV10-3 and TRBJ2-7; perhaps TRBD2 as D (6 bases). Germline V lookup: CDR1 ENHRY, CDR2 SYGVKD. Trimming took 5 bases from V and 5 from J, leaving 19 bases between them. This CDR3 is 15 amino acids long.

This clonotype appeared a few times. V and J are TRBV6-5 and TRBJ1-5; D is ambiguous. Trimming shortened V by 0 bases and J by 3 bases, and 6 bases separated the two germline ends. Germline assignment: CDR1 MNHEY and CDR2 SVGAGI. The CDR3 spans 14 residues. This CDR3 reads CASSYSLNNQPQHF. The CDR3 DNA follows: TGTGCCAGCAGTTACTCGCTGAACAATCAGCCCCAGCATTTT.

This clonotype came up a few times. The chain uses TRBV6-1 and TRBJ2-5; 10 bases align to TRBD2. V gave up 4 bases and J gave up 11 bases; unmatched junction bases: 7. CDR1 MNHNS and CDR2 SASEGT come from the germline V gene. CDR3 length: 13 amino acids. DNA of the CDR3: TGTGCCAGCAGTGCTAGCGGGGGTCGAGAGCAGTACTTC. It specifies CASSASGGREQYF.